This T cell receptor beta chain comes out of a study of shared T cell receptors in the human thymus. TCRdb's table, derived via immunoSEQ multiplex PCR, lists solely in-frame clones and lacks some. The sample shows hundreds of thousands of clones, more than 75% of them seen only once. Germline CDR1 MDHEN, CDR2 SYDVKM. This CDR3 has 16 residues. Trimming shortened V by 2 bases and J by 0 bases, and 13 bases separated the two germline ends. The data were also submitted as part of a second study, on human thymus T cells.

The TCR originated in a boy in the first two years of life with a congenital heart defect. This chain connects TRBV28 to TRBJ1-1, with a weak D call TRBD1 (6 bases). The sequenced sample was thymocytes. The CDR3 here is CASSLVEQGMNTEAFF. The CDR3 coding sequence is TGTGCCAGCAGTTTAGTTGAACAGGGCATGAACACTGAAGCTTTCTTT.